This TCR beta chain derives from a study of cytomegalovirus exposure and HLA in healthy donors. The CDR3 sequence is 15 residues long. Germline CDR1 is SNHLY and CDR2 is FYNNEI. Trimming removed 6 bases at V and 3 bases at J, with 18 bases between. With regard to this clone: Its antigen remains unidentified.

The study ran its PCR with 60 Vbeta and 13 Jbeta primers. TCRdb's table, derived via immunoSEQ multiplex PCR, lists solely in-frame clones and lacks some. The table records 120,000 to 150,000 clones, around 80% of them present only once. Points from the study as a whole: For TCR beta chains, V- and J-gene trimming was later linked to a missense DCLRE1C variant. Sequencing had likely introduced a cluster of highly shared sequence variants as an artifact. Per published accounts, TCR beta sequences correctly predicted the HLA-A and HLA-B alleles of most subjects. Segments of the TCR beta V type were, in most cases, productive about 87% or about 30% of the time in an earlier analysis.

The clonotype originates from a man younger than 45 in good health and CMV-seronegative. Sequencing used PBMCs. The V call is TRBV2, the J call TRBJ2-7; maybe TRBD2 (6 bases). The chain's CDR3 is CASRVGGNGVYEQYF. The CDR3 nucleotides read TGTGCCAGCAGGGTTGGAGGGAATGGGGTCTACGAGCAGTACTTC.